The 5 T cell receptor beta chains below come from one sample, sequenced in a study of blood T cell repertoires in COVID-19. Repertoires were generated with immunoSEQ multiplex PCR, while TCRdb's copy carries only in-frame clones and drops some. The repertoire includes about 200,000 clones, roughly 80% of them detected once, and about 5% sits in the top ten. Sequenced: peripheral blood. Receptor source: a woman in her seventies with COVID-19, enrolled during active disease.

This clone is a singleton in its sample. The CDR3: CASSAAGTNTGELFF. The CDR3 DNA reads as TGTGCCAGCAGCGCGGCGGGTACGAACACCGGGGAGCTGTTTTTT. The rearrangement uses TRBV5-4 and TRBJ2-2; D perhaps matches TRBD2 (5 bases). In germline, CDR1 is SGHNT, CDR2 YYREEE (reference sequence). Trimming shortened V by 4 bases and J by 0 bases, and 10 bases separated the two germline ends. The CDR3 loop spans 15 amino acids.

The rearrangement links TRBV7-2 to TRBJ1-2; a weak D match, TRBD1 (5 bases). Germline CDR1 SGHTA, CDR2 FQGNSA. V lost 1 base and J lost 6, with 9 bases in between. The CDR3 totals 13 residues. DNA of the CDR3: TGTGCCAGCAGCTTAGGGATCAGGGATGGCTACACCTTC. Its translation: CASSLGIRDGYTF.

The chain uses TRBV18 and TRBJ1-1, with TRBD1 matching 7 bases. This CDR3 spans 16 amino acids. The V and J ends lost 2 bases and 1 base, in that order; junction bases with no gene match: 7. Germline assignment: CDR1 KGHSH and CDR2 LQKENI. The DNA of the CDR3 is TGTGCCAGCTCACCAAGACAGGGCCCCCCGAACACTGAAGCTTTCTTT. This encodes CASSPRQGPPNTEAFF.

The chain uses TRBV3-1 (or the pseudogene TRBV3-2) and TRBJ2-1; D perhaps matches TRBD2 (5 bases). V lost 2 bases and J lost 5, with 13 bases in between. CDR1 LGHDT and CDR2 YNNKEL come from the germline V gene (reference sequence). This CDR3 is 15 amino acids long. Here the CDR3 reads CASSQRRLTDNEQFF. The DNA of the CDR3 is TGTGCCAGCAGCCAACGAAGACTAACAGACAATGAGCAGTTCTTC.

The CDR3 here is CASSSVSGSGELFF. CDR3 nucleotide sequence: TGTGCCAGCAGTAGCGTTTCTGGGTCCGGGGAGCTGTTTTTT. The J gene is TRBJ2-2, the V gene TRBV7-6; D possibly corresponds to TRBD2 (5 bases). The CDR3 length is 14 residues. CDR1 is SGHVS, CDR2 FNYEAQ, per germline. V was shortened by 6 bases and J by 6 bases, with 14 bases between the two germline ends.